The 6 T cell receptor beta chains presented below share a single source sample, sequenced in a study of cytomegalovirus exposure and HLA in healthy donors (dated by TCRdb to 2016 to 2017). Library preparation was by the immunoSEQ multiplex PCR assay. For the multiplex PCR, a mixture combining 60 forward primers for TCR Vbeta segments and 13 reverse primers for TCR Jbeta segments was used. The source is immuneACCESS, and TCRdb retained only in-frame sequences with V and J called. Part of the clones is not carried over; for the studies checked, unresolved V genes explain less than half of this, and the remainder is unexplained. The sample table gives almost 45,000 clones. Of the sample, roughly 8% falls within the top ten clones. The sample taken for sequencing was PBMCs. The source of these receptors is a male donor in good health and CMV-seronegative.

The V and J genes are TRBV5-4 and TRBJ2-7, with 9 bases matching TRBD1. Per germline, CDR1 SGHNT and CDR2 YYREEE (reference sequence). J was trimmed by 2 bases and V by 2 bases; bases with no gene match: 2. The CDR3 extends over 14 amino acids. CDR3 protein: CASSFGTGTYEQYF. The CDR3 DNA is TGTGCCAGCAGCTTTGGGACAGGGACCTACGAGCAGTACTTC.

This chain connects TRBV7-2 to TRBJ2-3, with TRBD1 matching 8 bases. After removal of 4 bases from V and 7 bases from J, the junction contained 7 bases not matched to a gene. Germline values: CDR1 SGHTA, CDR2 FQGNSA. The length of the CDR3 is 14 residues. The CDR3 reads CASSSGQGPYTQYF. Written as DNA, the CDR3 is TGTGCCAGCAGCTCCGGACAGGGCCCCTATACGCAGTATTTT.

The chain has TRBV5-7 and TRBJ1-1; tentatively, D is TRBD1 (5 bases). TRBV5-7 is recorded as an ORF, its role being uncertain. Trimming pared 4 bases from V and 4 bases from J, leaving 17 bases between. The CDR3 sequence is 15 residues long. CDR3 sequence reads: CASSLEGFGGTEAFF. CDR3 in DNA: TGTGCCAGCAGCCTGGAGGGCTTCGGGGGCACTGAAGCTTTCTTT.

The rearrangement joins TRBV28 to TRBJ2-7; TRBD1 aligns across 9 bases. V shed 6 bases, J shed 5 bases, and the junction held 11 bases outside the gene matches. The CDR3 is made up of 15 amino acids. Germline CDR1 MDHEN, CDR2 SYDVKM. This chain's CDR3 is CASSRQTGGVHEQYF. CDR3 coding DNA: TGTGCCAGCAGCCGCCAAACAGGGGGCGTCCACGAGCAGTACTTC.

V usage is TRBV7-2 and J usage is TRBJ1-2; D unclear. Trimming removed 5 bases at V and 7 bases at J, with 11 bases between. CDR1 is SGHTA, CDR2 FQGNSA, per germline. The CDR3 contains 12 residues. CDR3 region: CASSIRLGGYTF. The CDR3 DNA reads TGTGCCAGCAGCATACGACTGGGTGGCTACACCTTC.

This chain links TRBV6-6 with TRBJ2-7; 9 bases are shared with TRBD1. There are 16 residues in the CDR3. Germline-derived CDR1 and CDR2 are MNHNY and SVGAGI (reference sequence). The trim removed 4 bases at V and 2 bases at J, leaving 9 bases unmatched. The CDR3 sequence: CASSSPGQGSTYEQYF. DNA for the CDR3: TGTGCCAGCAGTTCACCGGGACAGGGCTCGACCTACGAGCAGTACTTC.